One and the same sample provided the 32 T cell receptor beta chains below, sequenced in a study of T-cell memory formation after mild COVID-19. MiXCR, run by TCRdb on the 5' RACE reads, gives a single entry per CDR3 protein. The sample consists of 350,000 to 450,000 distinct CDR3 sequences, 20% to 30% of them appearing once. Specimen: PBMCs or a T cell subset sorted from them (not recorded which). The origin of the receptors is an adult woman who had mild COVID-19 (a few samples of this study predate the infection). Cell type and time point are not known.

Concerning this clonotype: Compared with germline, one end of the junction differs, possibly owing to a read error. The rearrangement uses TRBV29-1 and TRBJ2-4; TRBD1 agrees at 8 bases. The germline V gene encodes CDR1 SQVTM and CDR2 ANQGSEA. The CDR3 loop spans 15 amino acids. CDR3 region: CSVEDRGLAKNIQYF. Here the CDR3 DNA reads TGCAGCGTCGAAGACAGGGGACTAGCCAAAAACATTCAGTACTTC. Full variable domain (missing parts from reference TRBV29-1 and TRBJ2-4): SAVISQKPSRDICQRGTSLTIQCQVDSQVTMMFWYRQQPGQSLTLIATANQGSEATYESGFVIDKFPISRPNLTFSTLTVSNMSPEDSSIYLCSVEDRGLAKNIQYFGAGTRLSVL.

J is TRBJ2-3 and V is TRBV7-2, with D perhaps TRBD2 (6 bases). Germline V gene data show CDR1 as SGHTA and CDR2 as FQGNSA. The CDR3 sequence is 14 residues long. V was trimmed by 5 bases and J by 6 bases, leaving 15 bases between them. The CDR3 nucleotides are TGTGCCAGCAGCCCTGGAGGGCCGGCCGATACGCAGTATTTT. Its translation is CASSPGGPADTQYF.

This chain joins TRBV24-1 and TRBJ2-5; 7 bases align to TRBD2. Germline values: CDR1 KGHDR, CDR2 SFDVKD. This CDR3 contains 13 residues. V lost 4 bases and J lost 5; bases outside the gene matches: 3. In nucleotides, the CDR3 is TGTGCCACCAGTGAAGGACTAGGGGAGACCCAGTACTTC. Translating it yields CATSEGLGETQYF.

This clonotype was observed a few times. This chain connects TRBV12-3 or TRBV12-4 to TRBJ2-1; TRBD1 agrees at 12 bases. J lost 6 bases, V lost 4 bases, and 7 bases had no gene match. The CDR3 is made up of 16 amino acids. Here the CDR3 reads CASSWGQGAGLNEQFF. In DNA form, the CDR3 reads TGTGCCAGCAGTTGGGGACAGGGGGCTGGCCTCAATGAGCAGTTCTTC.

CDR3 nucleotide sequence: TGTGCCAGCAGCCTTGACACGGGAGGAAACATTCAGTACTTC. It is translated as CASSLDTGGNIQYF. The chain has TRBV5-4 and TRBJ2-4; TRBD2 agrees at 7 bases. Trimming cost V 4 bases and J 6 bases; bases outside gene matches: 7. Germline V lookup: CDR1 SGHNT, CDR2 YYREEE (reference sequence). This CDR3 spans 14 amino acids. Full variable domain (outside the CDR3, taken from reference TRBV5-4 and TRBJ2-4): ETGVTQSPTHLIKTRGQQVTLRCSSQSGHNTVSWYQQALGQGPQFIFQYYREEENGRGNFPPRFSGLQFPNYSSELNVNALELDDSALYLCASSLDTGGNIQYFGAGTRLSVL.

V usage is TRBV7-8 and J usage is TRBJ2-7, with no clear D. The V gene lost 6 bases and the J gene lost 2 bases, with 17 bases spanning the gap. The CDR3 covers 15 residues. CDR1 is SGHVS and CDR2 is FQNEAQ in the germline V gene. The CDR3 reads CASRLLTAEAYEQYF. CDR3 DNA sequence: TGTGCCAGCAGACTACTTACCGCAGAGGCCTACGAGCAGTACTTC.

This clonotype occurred a few times. V usage is TRBV27 and J usage is TRBJ2-7; 7 bases line up with TRBD1. V shed 4 bases and J 6 bases; nucleotides not matched to a gene: 9. Germline V gives CDR1 MNHEY, CDR2 SMNVEV (reference sequence). The length of the CDR3 is 14 residues. This chain's CDR3 is CASSSRTGVLEQYF. CDR3 DNA sequence: TGTGCCAGCAGTTCCAGGACAGGAGTCCTCGAGCAGTACTTC.

V gene TRBV19 combines with J gene TRBJ2-3, with 10 bases aligning to TRBD1. The ends lost 9 bases at V and 7 bases at J; junction bases unmatched: 13. CDR1 is LNHDA and CDR2 is SQIVND in the germline V gene (reference sequence). The length of the CDR3 is 15 residues. The CDR3 DNA reads as TGTGCCAGCCACCCCGGGGGACAGGGGTCATATACGCAGTATTTT. Translated: CASHPGGQGSYTQYF. Supplemented by reference TRBV19 and TRBJ2-3, the full variable domain reads DGGITQSPKYLFRKEGQNVTLSCEQNLNHDAMYWYRQDPGQGLRLIYYSQIVNDFQKGDIAEGYSVSREKKESFPLTVTSAQKNPTAFYLCASHPGGQGSYTQYFGPGTRLTVL.

This clonotype was found a few times. This rearrangement joins TRBV20-1 to TRBJ1-2; D is undetermined. Looked up from germline, CDR1 is DFQATT and CDR2 is SNEGSKA (reference sequence). The CDR3 covers 13 residues. V was cut by 6 bases and J by 2 bases, with 13 bases left in between. The CDR3 region is CSAETKTNYGYTF. The CDR3 DNA follows: TGCAGTGCGGAGACAAAGACCAACTATGGCTACACCTTC.

The chain carries TRBV6-5 and TRBJ2-7; TRBD2 matches at 8 bases. CDR1 MNHEY and CDR2 SVGAGI come from the germline V gene. Germline trimming cut 7 bases from V and 2 bases from J; bases unmatched to any gene: 10. The CDR3 consists of 15 residues. DNA for the CDR3: TGTGCCAGCACCCTGCTAGCGGGTGGTACCTACGAGCAGTACTTC. Amino acid sequence: CASTLLAGGTYEQYF.

The rearrangement uses TRBV20-1 and TRBJ2-1; possible D gene TRBD2, 6 bases. V was cut by 5 bases and J by 1 base, with 12 bases left in between. Germline V gives CDR1 DFQATT, CDR2 SNEGSKA (reference sequence). CDR3 length: 14 residues. CDR3 bases: TGCAGTGCTTTCCGGGACTCGTCCTACAATGAGCAGTTCTTC. Its translation: CSAFRDSSYNEQFF.

This chain links TRBV5-1 with TRBJ2-2, with D perhaps matching TRBD2 (5 bases). Germline V CDR1 and CDR2: SGHRS, YFSETQ. CDR3 size: 14 residues. V dropped 1 base and J dropped 5 bases, with 9 bases sitting between them. The CDR3: CASSLSRGTGELFF. The CDR3 DNA reads TGCGCCAGCAGCTTGAGTCGAGGGACCGGGGAGCTGTTTTTT.

This clonotype came up once. V and J are TRBV24-1 and TRBJ2-1; weak D call: TRBD2 (5 bases). The CDR3 is made up of 17 amino acids. Deletions cut 5 bases from V and 0 bases from J, with 16 bases between. CDR1 and CDR2 from the germline V gene are KGHDR and SFDVKD. In DNA form, the CDR3 reads TGTGCCACCAGTGGCGAGCGGCCCAAAGGCTCCTACAATGAGCAGTTCTTC. Protein product: CATSGERPKGSYNEQFF.

The chain has TRBV12-3 or TRBV12-4 and TRBJ1-2, with 8 nucleotides matching TRBD1. The CDR3 spans 17 residues. V shed 5 bases and J 8 bases; nucleotides not matched to a gene: 19. The CDR3 reads CASSPSFNLQGAWGYTF. In nucleotides, the CDR3 is TGTGCCAGCAGTCCCTCCTTTAACCTTCAGGGGGCCTGGGGCTACACCTTC.

This clonotype has more than one count but fewer than ten. The V and J genes are TRBV2 and TRBJ2-5; possible D gene TRBD1, 6 bases. V was trimmed by 3 bases and J by 5 bases, leaving 13 bases between them. Germline CDR1 and CDR2: SNHLY and FYNNEI. This CDR3 spans 14 amino acids. CDR3 coding DNA: TGTGCCAGCAGTGAGAACAGGGCCGGGGAGACCCAGTACTTC. Translated: CASSENRAGETQYF.

This rearrangement joins TRBV7-6 to TRBJ2-1, with D perhaps TRBD2 (5 bases). Germline lookup yields CDR1 SGHVS and CDR2 FNYEAQ. V gave up 5 bases and J gave up 0 bases, with 14 bases separating them. This CDR3 contains 16 residues. The CDR3 DNA is TGTGCCAGCAGCGCTTTGAAAGGGAGCTCCTACAATGAGCAGTTCTTC. Translation: CASSALKGSSYNEQFF.

The chain combines TRBV4-3 with TRBJ2-7, with 10 nucleotides matching TRBD2. With 0 bases clipped from V and 6 bases from J, the junction kept 11 bases outside the gene matches. The V gene's germline CDR1 is LGHNA and CDR2 YSLEER. The CDR3 runs 17 residues. This CDR3 reads CASSQDKSGRAAGEQYF. The CDR3 nucleotides read TGCGCCAGCAGCCAAGATAAGAGCGGGAGGGCCGCCGGCGAGCAGTACTTC.

V usage is TRBV25-1 and J usage is TRBJ2-1, with 9 bases that match TRBD2. Trimming at V came to 3 bases and at J to 8 bases, leaving 14 bases not matched to a gene. The CDR3 is 17 residues long. Germline CDR1 MGHDK, CDR2 SYGVNS. The CDR3 DNA is TGTGCCAGCAGTGACCCGGCGCCCAGCGGGAGGATCGATGAGCAGTTCTTC. Protein sequence: CASSDPAPSGRIDEQFF.

This clonotype has only a few counts. The chain carries TRBV6-2 or TRBV6-3 and TRBJ1-1; D is unclear. V was trimmed by 2 bases and J by 5 bases, leaving 12 bases between them. CDR1 and CDR2 (germline): MNHEY, SVGEGT. This CDR3 has 14 residues. CDR3 region: CASSYATTGTEAFF. CDR3 in DNA: TGTGCCAGCAGTTACGCGACGACGGGGACTGAAGCTTTCTTT.

This clonotype came up a few times. The CDR3 loop is CASSEVEGTRTGELFF. CDR3 in DNA: TGTGCCAGCAGTGAAGTCGAGGGCACCCGGACCGGGGAGCTGTTTTTT. The chain carries TRBV6-1 and TRBJ2-2, with D maybe TRBD2 (5 bases). V was trimmed by 1 base and J by 5 bases, leaving 14 bases between them. The germline gives CDR1 MNHNS, CDR2 SASEGT. The CDR3 is made up of 16 amino acids.

This chain uses TRBV3-1 with TRBJ2-2; possibly TRBD2 for D (5 bases). CDR3 size: 17 residues. The V gene's germline CDR1 is LGHDT and CDR2 YNNKEL (reference sequence). V dropped 3 bases and J dropped 1 base, with 15 bases sitting between them. The CDR3 loop is CASSQGHRAGNTGELFF. DNA for the CDR3: TGTGCCAGCAGCCAGGGCCACCGCGCGGGGAACACCGGGGAGCTGTTTTTT. The variable domain in full, completed from reference TRBV3-1 and TRBJ2-2, reads DTAVSQTPKYLVTQMGNDKSIKCEQNLGHDTMYWYKQDSKKFLKIMFSYNNKELIINETVPNRFSPKSPDKAHLNLHINSLELGDSAVYFCASSQGHRAGNTGELFFGEGSRLTVL.

In its sample, this clonotype was seen a few times. J is TRBJ1-4 and V is TRBV27; tentative D call: TRBD1 (5 bases). There are 15 residues in the CDR3. Deletions cut 3 bases from V and 7 bases from J, with 15 bases between. CDR1 and CDR2 (germline): MNHEY, SMNVEV (reference sequence). CDR3 loop: CASSFPPGDGEKLFF. The CDR3 nucleotides read TGTGCCAGCAGTTTTCCTCCGGGGGACGGTGAAAAACTGTTTTTT.

CDR3 residues: CATSAPGNEQFF. In nucleotides, the CDR3 is TGTGCCACCAGTGCCCCCGGGAATGAGCAGTTCTTC. This chain uses TRBV24-1 with TRBJ2-1; D uncertain. V was pared by 5 bases and J by 7 bases, with 8 bases between. Germline loops: CDR1 KGHDR, CDR2 SFDVKD. This CDR3 is 12 amino acids long.

The V call is TRBV12-3 or TRBV12-4, the J call TRBJ2-1; 7 bases are a match to TRBD1. V lost 6 bases and J lost 0; bases outside the gene matches: 5. This CDR3 is 15 amino acids long. The CDR3 sequence is CASRTGIGSYNEQFF. The CDR3 coding sequence is TGTGCCAGCAGGACAGGGATCGGCTCCTACAATGAGCAGTTCTTC.

This clonotype was picked up a small number of times. The chain couples TRBV12-3 or TRBV12-4 to TRBJ1-2; 7 bases agree with TRBD1. The CDR3 has 14 amino acids. V shed 6 bases, J shed 6 bases, and the junction held 10 bases outside the gene matches. CDR3 region: CASSNSGGSNGYTF. The CDR3 nucleotides are TGTGCCAGCAGCAACTCAGGGGGAAGTAATGGCTACACCTTC.

The chain couples TRBV12-3 or TRBV12-4 to TRBJ2-6, with D perhaps given as TRBD1 or TRBD2 (5 bases each). The CDR3 is made up of 17 amino acids. With 5 bases removed from V and 0 bases from J, the gap between germline ends came to 14 bases. The CDR3 is CASSKGRLFSGANVLTF. The CDR3, as DNA: TGTGCCAGCAGTAAGGGACGGCTTTTCTCTGGGGCCAACGTCCTGACTTTC.

This clonotype has only a few counts. CDR3 sequence: CASSAFVGISEAFF. As DNA, the CDR3 is TGTGCCAGCAGTGCCTTCGTAGGGATCTCTGAAGCTTTCTTT. This chain joins TRBV6-1 and TRBJ1-1; the D is unclear. This CDR3 spans 14 amino acids. Germline V gives CDR1 MNHNS, CDR2 SASEGT. Trimming took off 4 bases at V and 6 bases at J, with 15 bases between the two ends.

This clonotype was picked up a small number of times. The chain combines TRBV19 with TRBJ2-7, with D perhaps TRBD2 (5 bases). This CDR3 is 14 amino acids long. The V end lost 2 bases, the J end lost 5 bases, and 13 bases lay between the germline ends. The germline gives CDR1 LNHDA, CDR2 SQIVND (reference sequence). In nucleotides, the CDR3 is TGTGCCAGTAGTATATCCGGCGAGGGCCACGAGCAGTACTTC. It specifies CASSISGEGHEQYF.

A few counts support this clonotype. The V and J genes are TRBV9 and TRBJ2-1, with 7 nucleotides matching TRBD2. The germline V gene encodes CDR1 SGDLS and CDR2 YYNGEE. The CDR3 has 13 amino acids. The V gene end was trimmed by 0 bases and the J gene end by 9 bases; junction bases not matched to a gene: 3. The CDR3 region is CASSVVSSGEQFF. The CDR3 region has the DNA TGTGCCAGCAGCGTAGTGTCTAGCGGTGAGCAGTTCTTC.

This clonotype was found a few times. The V call is TRBV10-2, the J call TRBJ2-5; 12 positions agree with TRBD2. V lost 7 bases and J lost 2; bases outside the gene matches: 5. The V gene's germline CDR1 is WSHSY and CDR2 SAAADI. The CDR3 runs 15 residues. The CDR3 is CASTSGRARQETQYF. Written as DNA, the CDR3 is TGCGCCAGCACTAGCGGGAGGGCCCGTCAAGAGACCCAGTACTTC.

The rearrangement joins TRBV5-4 to TRBJ1-1, with D perhaps matching TRBD1 (6 bases). The CDR3 covers 17 residues. Germline V gene lookup returns CDR1 SGHNT and CDR2 YYREEE (reference sequence). The V end lost 3 bases, the J end lost 1 base, and 19 bases lay between the germline ends. The DNA of the CDR3 is TGTGCCAGCAGCTCGCGTGGAAAACAGGGTGGGAACACTGAAGCTTTCTTT. Translating gives CASSSRGKQGGNTEAFF.

The table lists this clonotype with a few counts. The chain has TRBV3-1 and TRBJ2-1, with D tentatively TRBD1 (5 bases). Trimming pared 1 base from V and 3 bases from J, leaving 10 bases between. The CDR3 is 15 amino acids. In germline, CDR1 is LGHDT, CDR2 YNNKEL (reference sequence). CDR3 in amino acids: CASSQARALYNEQFF. CDR3 nucleotide sequence: TGTGCCAGCAGCCAAGCCAGGGCTCTCTACAATGAGCAGTTCTTC.